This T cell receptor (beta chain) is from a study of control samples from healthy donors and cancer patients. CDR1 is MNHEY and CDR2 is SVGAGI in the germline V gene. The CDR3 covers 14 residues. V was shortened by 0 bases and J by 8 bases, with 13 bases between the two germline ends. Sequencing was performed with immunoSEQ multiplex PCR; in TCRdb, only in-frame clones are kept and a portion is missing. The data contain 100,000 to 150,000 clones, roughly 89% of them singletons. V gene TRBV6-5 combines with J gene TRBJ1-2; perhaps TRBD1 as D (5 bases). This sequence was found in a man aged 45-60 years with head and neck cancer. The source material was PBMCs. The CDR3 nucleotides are TGTGCCAGCAGTTACTCGAGTGGGGCCCGCGGCTACACCTTC. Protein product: CASSYSSGARGYTF.